This T cell receptor beta chain was found in a study of vaccination and CD4 T cells after COVID-19. Study overall: The convalescent population consisted of six males and four females, two of whom were of Hispanic ethnicity.

The assay that was used to sequence DNA from cultured CD4+ T cells was the Oncomine TCR Beta short-read assay. TCRdb fed the PCR reads into MiXCR, producing one record per CDR3 protein. The table records 20,000 to 25,000 distinct CDR3 sequences, 30% to 35% of them present only once. In its sample, this clonotype is medium-sized. Its antigen is not known. V lost 6 bases to trimming and J lost 3 bases, with 6 bases between them. Germline CDR1 and CDR2: MNHNS and SASEGT. This CDR3 has 11 residues. The time point was: late sampling 161 to 241 days after vaccination in a few convalescent patients. Treatment denoted: roughly 10-day PBMC culture with coronavirus spike peptide pools or control peptides (ViraFEST assay).

The sequences come from CD4+ T cells from blood, cultured in vitro, collected about 7 months after SARS-CoV-2 vaccination. J is TRBJ2-7 and V is TRBV6-1; D is perhaps TRBD2 (5 bases). The clonotype was recovered from a human donor who had recovered from COVID-19. The CDR3, as DNA: TGTGCCAGCAGAAGCGGCTACGAGCAGTACTTC. Amino acid sequence: CASRSGYEQYF.